The 10 T cell receptor beta chains listed next were all sequenced from one sample in a study of cytomegalovirus exposure and HLA in healthy donors. PCR employed 60 Vbeta and 13 Jbeta primers. Measured with immunoSEQ multiplex PCR; TCRdb has only the in-frame clones, and not every one. The listing contains 50,000 to 55,000 clones. The sample taken for sequencing was PBMCs. Receptors originate from a woman aged 55-75 years in good health and CMV-seropositive.

The V and J genes are TRBV28 and TRBJ1-1; D possibly corresponds to TRBD1 (5 bases). Germline assignment: CDR1 MDHEN and CDR2 SYDVKM. V shed 6 bases and J shed 3 bases, with 20 bases lying between them. CDR3 size: 16 residues. The CDR3 DNA sequence: TGTGCCAGCAGATATGGGACCGGGCGGGGGTACACTGAAGCTTTCTTT. Translated: CASRYGTGRGYTEAFF.

The chain couples TRBV9 to TRBJ2-5; D gene unclear. Trimming stripped 0 bases from V and 4 bases from J, with 4 bases between. This CDR3 has 12 amino acids. Germline V lookup: CDR1 SGDLS, CDR2 YYNGEE. Written as DNA, the CDR3 is TGTGCCAGCAGCGTAGCGGGAGAGACCCAGTACTTC. Amino acids: CASSVAGETQYF.

The CDR3 region has the DNA TGTGCCATCAGTTTAGACAAATCTAATTCACCCCTCCACTTT. Its translation: CAISLDKSNSPLHF. The rearrangement uses TRBV10-3 and TRBJ1-6; D not certain. With 5 bases removed from V and 6 bases from J, the gap between germline ends came to 11 bases. This CDR3 region has 14 residues. CDR1 is ENHRY and CDR2 is SYGVKD in the germline V gene.

This chain uses TRBV5-4 with TRBJ2-2; 7 bases align to TRBD2. J lost 1 base, V lost 2 bases, and 5 bases had no gene match. The CDR3 contains 16 residues. Germline V gene data show CDR1 as SGHNT and CDR2 as YYREEE (reference sequence). In DNA form, the CDR3 reads TGTGCCAGCAGCTTTGGGAGGGCCCTGAACACCGGGGAGCTGTTTTTT. It encodes CASSFGRALNTGELFF.

The V and J genes are TRBV27 and TRBJ1-4, with 8 bases that match TRBD1. CDR1 and CDR2 (germline): MNHEY, SMNVEV (reference sequence). The CDR3 sequence is 17 residues long. The V segment lost 0 bases and the J segment 7 bases; nucleotides outside the gene matches: 10. CDR3 nucleotide sequence: TGTGCCAGCAGTTTATCGCGGGGTCGGACAGGGCCTGAAAAACTGTTTTTT. It yields the protein CASSLSRGRTGPEKLFF.

V and J are TRBV12-5 and TRBJ1-2; TRBD1 aligns across 7 bases. From germline, CDR1 is LGHNT and CDR2 FRNRAP. J was trimmed by 8 bases and V by 2 bases; bases with no gene match: 11. The CDR3 length is 15 residues. This CDR3 is CASGLSTGTASGYTF. CDR3 nucleotides: TGTGCTAGTGGTTTGAGCACCGGGACAGCAAGCGGCTACACCTTC.

V gene TRBV5-1 combines with J gene TRBJ2-1; no clear D gene. Germline V gives CDR1 SGHRS, CDR2 YFSETQ. The V gene lost 4 bases and the J gene lost 1 base, with 6 bases spanning the gap. This CDR3 comprises 13 residues. As DNA, the CDR3 is TGCGCCAGCAGCGCGGCGTCCTACAATGAGCAGTTCTTC. Amino acids: CASSAASYNEQFF.

The chain links TRBV6-6 to TRBJ1-1; no clear D. The CDR3 runs 14 residues. CDR1 and CDR2 (germline): MNHNY, SVGAGI (reference sequence). Trimming left V 7 bases short and J 5 bases short, with 17 bases between. The CDR3 bases are TGTGCCAGCAACCCAAGGGAGGGAGGGACTGAAGCTTTCTTT. Its protein is CASNPREGGTEAFF.

The chain has TRBV6-5 and TRBJ2-5; 9 nucleotides match TRBD2. The germline gives CDR1 MNHEY, CDR2 SVGAGI. The CDR3 runs to 16 residues. The V gene end was trimmed by 3 bases and the J gene end by 1 base; junction bases not matched to a gene: 6. The CDR3 DNA sequence: TGTGCCAGCAGTTATGAAGCGGGGGGCATCCAAGAGACCCAGTACTTC. The encoded protein is CASSYEAGGIQETQYF.

The V and J genes are TRBV7-2 and TRBJ2-2; D is ambiguous. This CDR3 has 12 residues. The germline V and J ends were trimmed by 8 bases and 1 base, with 5 bases remaining between them. Germline V gives CDR1 SGHTA, CDR2 FQGNSA. CDR3 amino acids: CASGKNTGELFF. Written as DNA, the CDR3 is TGTGCCAGCGGCAAGAACACCGGGGAGCTGTTTTTT.